This T cell receptor beta chain was identified during a study of OX40 agonist ivuxolimab in advanced cancers. Background on the study: People in dose escalation had one of these cancers: hepatocellular carcinoma, melanoma, renal cell or head and neck cancer. Broader study findings: Also present in some nonresponders was a low level of normalized T-cell clonal expansion. The study found that CD8+ T cells averaged more expanded clones than CD4+. Determination of antigen specificity was not performed for the expanded peripheral T cells.

Some clones are missing from TCRdb's copy, which holds only in-frame ones; the method was immunoSEQ multiplex PCR. Among tens of thousands of clones listed, around 94% were seen once. CDR1 is SEHNR and CDR2 is FQNEAQ in the germline V gene (reference sequence). Trimming took 0 bases from V and 5 from J, leaving 17 bases between them. This CDR3 is 17 amino acids long. A word on this clone: What it binds is not known.

The chain combines TRBV7-9 with TRBJ2-1, with D perhaps matching TRBD2 (6 bases). The material sequenced was CD4+ or CD8+ T cells sorted from blood, taken in a trial of the OX40 agonist ivuxolimab. This sequence was found in an adult with an advanced solid tumor such as melanoma, head and neck, liver or kidney cancer. Here the CDR3 DNA reads TGTGCCAGCAGCTTAGCGAATTTGGGGACTTGGGACAATGAGCAGTTCTTC. It specifies CASSLANLGTWDNEQFF.